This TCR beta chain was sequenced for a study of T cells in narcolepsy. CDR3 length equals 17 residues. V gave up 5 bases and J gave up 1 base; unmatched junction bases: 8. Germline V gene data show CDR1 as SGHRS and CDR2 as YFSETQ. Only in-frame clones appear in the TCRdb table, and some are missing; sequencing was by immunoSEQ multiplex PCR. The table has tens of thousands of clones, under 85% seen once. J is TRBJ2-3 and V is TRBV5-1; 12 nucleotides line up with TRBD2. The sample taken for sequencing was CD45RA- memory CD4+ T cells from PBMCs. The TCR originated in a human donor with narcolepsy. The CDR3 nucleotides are TGCGCCAGCAGTTCCGGGACTAGCGGGCGCCGCACAGATACGCAGTATTTT. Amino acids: CASSSGTSGRRTDTQYF.